These T cell receptor beta chains were read from a single sample in a study of T cell responses to AZD1222 COVID-19 vaccine. Assay: immunoSEQ multiplex PCR; the TCRdb copy retains only in-frame clones and omits some. Of more than 90,000 clones listed, roughly 84% were seen once; the top ten hold approximately 17%. The source material was peripheral blood, sampled on day 0 of AZD1222 vaccination. The receptors stem from an adult in good health. Both conserved end residues are part of each CDR3.

J gene: TRBJ2-1
V gene: TRBV12-5
CDR3 protein: CASGLVPDQDNEQFF

J gene: TRBJ1-1
V gene: TRBV18
CDR3 protein: CASSPGVGLNTEAFF

J gene: TRBJ2-7
V gene: TRBV18
CDR3 protein: CASSPSTGGYEQYF

J gene: TRBJ2-5
V gene: TRBV30
CDR3 protein: CAWSEVTGGLETQYF

J gene: TRBJ2-1
V gene: TRBV5-6
CDR3 protein: CASSFYGVRNEQFF

J gene: TRBJ1-5
V gene: TRBV7-9
CDR3 protein: CASSFGDQPQHF

J gene: TRBJ1-5
V gene: TRBV19
CDR3 protein: CASSLTRDRAYSNQPQHF

J gene: TRBJ2-7
V gene: TRBV5-1
CDR3 protein: CASGQGYEQYF

J gene: TRBJ1-4
V gene: TRBV11-2
CDR3 protein: CASSLTNGGEKLFF

J gene: TRBJ2-7
V gene: TRBV5-1
CDR3 protein: CASSLALTSGRSEQYF

J gene: TRBJ2-1
V gene: TRBV30
CDR3 protein: CAWTVYNEQFF

J gene: TRBJ2-2
V gene: TRBV3-1/TRBV3-2
CDR3 protein: CASSQARSTGELFF

J gene: TRBJ2-1
V gene: TRBV28
CDR3 protein: CATTLAGGLQDEQFF

J gene: TRBJ2-1
V gene: TRBV3-1/TRBV3-2
CDR3 protein: CASSQDAGVGNEQFF

J gene: TRBJ1-2
V gene: TRBV15
CDR3 protein: CATSRAGGYGYTF

J gene: TRBJ2-7
V gene: TRBV5-6
CDR3 protein: CASSLLATGLSYEQYF

J gene: TRBJ1-3
V gene: TRBV6-1
CDR3 protein: CASSEGQGVGTIYF

J gene: TRBJ2-3
V gene: TRBV27
CDR3 protein: CASSQGIAGGKYF

J gene: TRBJ2-7
V gene: TRBV10-1
CDR3 protein: CASSATGNEQYF

J gene: TRBJ1-1
V gene: TRBV5-6
CDR3 protein: CASSYQTEAFF

J gene: TRBJ1-1
V gene: TRBV19
CDR3 protein: CASRETGTGGTEAFF

J gene: TRBJ1-5
V gene: TRBV6-6
CDR3 protein: CASSHRWPGQGSPGNQPQHF

J gene: TRBJ2-1
V gene: TRBV10-2
CDR3 protein: CASSERGSSYNEQFF

J gene: TRBJ2-3
V gene: TRBV3-1/TRBV3-2
CDR3 protein: CASRMGGYSDTQYF

J gene: TRBJ2-1
V gene: TRBV11-2
CDR3 protein: CASSPRLAGGTYNEQFF